This entry lists 6 T cell receptor beta chains sequenced from one sample in a study of T-cell memory formation after mild COVID-19. From the 5' RACE reads, TCRdb called clonotypes with MiXCR, one entry per CDR3 protein. The sample holds 400,000 or so distinct CDR3 sequences, over 15% seen once. Sequenced material: PBMCs or a T cell subset sorted from them (not recorded which). These TCRs come from an adult woman who had mild COVID-19 (a few samples of this study predate the infection). Cell type and time point are not known.

DNA of the CDR3: TGCGCCAGCAGCCAAGACATCGGGACTAGCGTCGTCAATGAGCAGTTCTTC. Its translation: CASSQDIGTSVVNEQFF. The chain recombines TRBV4-3 with TRBJ2-1; 10 bases line up with TRBD2. Per the germline V gene, CDR1 is LGHNA and CDR2 is YSLEER. The CDR3 runs 17 residues. Trimming cost V 0 bases and J 6 bases; bases outside gene matches: 8.

J is TRBJ2-2 and V is TRBV29-1; no clear D gene. The CDR3 length is 11 residues. V dropped 7 bases and J dropped 8 bases, with 11 bases sitting between them. CDR1 is SQVTM, CDR2 ANQGSEA, per germline. Here the CDR3 DNA reads TGCAGCGCCGCTGCTGGGGGGGAGCTGTTTTTT. It yields the protein CSAAAGGELFF.

This clonotype was observed a few times. The J gene is TRBJ2-5, the V gene TRBV20-1; D is possibly TRBD1 (5 bases). V was cut by 4 bases and J by 7 bases, with 19 bases left in between. The CDR3 is 14 residues long. Germline lookup yields CDR1 DFQATT and CDR2 SNEGSKA (reference sequence). The CDR3 nucleotides are TGCAGTGCTAAACAGGCCACACGGGCCGGGACCCAGTACTTC. Amino acids: CSAKQATRAGTQYF.

The V gene is TRBV6-2 or TRBV6-3, the J gene TRBJ2-7, with 7 bases identical to TRBD1. Germline V gives CDR1 MNHEY, CDR2 SVGEGT. The V segment lost 5 bases and the J segment 2 bases; nucleotides outside the gene matches: 9. The CDR3 totals 15 residues. The CDR3 sequence: CASSEGQVATYEQYF. In DNA form, the CDR3 reads TGTGCCAGCAGTGAAGGACAGGTGGCGACCTACGAGCAGTACTTC.

The table lists this clonotype with a few counts. The gene calls are TRBV9 and TRBJ2-5; no clear D gene. The ends were cut back, 0 bases at V and 5 bases at J, with 11 bases in the middle. Per the germline V gene, CDR1 is SGDLS and CDR2 is YYNGEE. The CDR3 totals 14 residues. Written as DNA, the CDR3 is TGTGCCAGCAGCGTAGCCGGAAGCTGGGAGACCCAGTACTTC. This translates into CASSVAGSWETQYF.

The DNA of the CDR3 is TGTGCCAGCAGCCCCGGGACAGCGCGCTACGAGCAGTACTTC. Encoded protein: CASSPGTARYEQYF. The genes are TRBV7-9 and TRBJ2-7; 7 positions agree with TRBD1. The CDR3 is made up of 14 amino acids. The germline V gene has CDR1 SEHNR and CDR2 FQNEAQ (reference sequence). Trimming at V came to 5 bases and at J to 3 bases, leaving 7 bases not matched to a gene.